Listed here are 27 T cell receptor beta chains from one sample, sequenced in a study of CD8+CD57+ T cells in acquired aplastic anemia. CDR3 and TCR beta VDJ profiling relied on a genomic DNA template. TCRdb ran MiXCR on the reads and lists one entry per CDR3 protein. The sample holds under 150,000 distinct CDR3 sequences; nearly 40% are singletons and the top ten take over 2%. All sequencing subjects had displayed CD8+CD57+ cell expansion on flow cytometry. Sequenced material: sorted CD4+, CD8+, or CD8+CD57+ T cells (not recorded which) from PBMCs. The receptors were gathered from a human donor with aplastic anemia.

The V gene is TRBV7-2, the J gene TRBJ2-5; 7 bases are a match to TRBD2. The CDR3 length is 13 residues. The ends lost 6 bases at V and 3 bases at J; junction bases unmatched: 4. CDR1 and CDR2 (germline): SGHTA, FQGNSA. The CDR3 protein is CASRSGVEETQYF. The CDR3 region has the DNA TGTGCCAGCAGGAGCGGGGTCGAAGAGACCCAGTACTTC.

This clonotype came up many times. This rearrangement joins TRBV19 to TRBJ1-4, with D unclear. V lost 5 bases and J lost 4, with 11 bases in between. The CDR3 extends over 14 amino acids. Germline V gives CDR1 LNHDA, CDR2 SQIVND (reference sequence). Here the CDR3 reads CASSRAAHNEKLFF. CDR3 nucleotides: TGTGCCAGTAGTCGGGCAGCTCATAATGAAAAACTGTTTTTT.

This clonotype was detected ten times or more. The chain carries TRBV5-6 and TRBJ1-2; possibly TRBD1 for D (5 bases). The CDR3 has 15 residues. CDR1 and CDR2 (germline): SGHDT, YYEEEE. Trimming cost V 4 bases and J 2 bases, with 15 bases left between them. CDR3 nucleotides: TGTGCCAGCAGCGGCATGGGGACGGGGAACTATGGCTACACCTTC. Residues: CASSGMGTGNYGYTF.

Concerning this clonotype itself: A much larger clone differs from this one at a single base, so this may be a read error. The V call is TRBV4-3, the J call TRBJ1-4; weak D call: TRBD1 (5 bases). This CDR3 spans 15 amino acids. Germline V lookup: CDR1 LGHNA, CDR2 YSLEER. The CDR3 loop is CASSDSGAGNGKLFF. DNA for the CDR3: TGCGCCAGCAGTGACAGTGGGGCCGGTAATGGAAAACTGTTTTTT.

This clonotype has a count of ten or more. V and J are TRBV5-1 and TRBJ1-2; D is possibly TRBD1 (5 bases). CDR3 length equals 15 residues. Germline V gene data show CDR1 as SGHRS and CDR2 as YFSETQ. Trimming took off 0 bases at V and 2 bases at J, with 11 bases between the two ends. CDR3 protein: CASSLGTRQNYGYTF. As DNA, the CDR3 is TGCGCCAGCAGCTTGGGAACTCGACAGAACTATGGCTACACCTTC. Full variable domain (missing parts from reference TRBV5-1 and TRBJ1-2): KAGVTQTPRYLIKTRGQQVTLSCSPISGHRSVSWYQQTPGQGLQFLFEYFSETQRNKGNFPGRFSGRQFSNSRSEMNVSTLELGDSALYLCASSLGTRQNYGYTFGSGTRLTVV.

Details on this clonotype: Given a much more abundant clone one base away, this may be a read error. The chain combines TRBV6-2 or TRBV6-3 with TRBJ2-7; 7 bases map to TRBD1. This CDR3 has 13 amino acids. Per germline, CDR1 MNHEY and CDR2 SVGEGT. This chain's CDR3 is CASSKTGNYGQYF. The CDR3 DNA reads as TGTGCCAGCAGTAAGACAGGGAACTACGGGCAGTACTTC.

The sample holds a few counts of this clonotype. This sequence joins TRBV11-2 and TRBJ1-2, with D tentatively TRBD1 (6 bases). The V gene lost 1 base and the J gene lost 8 bases, with 20 bases spanning the gap. The CDR3 is 16 amino acids. Looked up from germline, CDR1 is SGHAT and CDR2 is FQNNGV. Here the CDR3 reads CASSLGWGGARSGYTF. CDR3 sequence (DNA): TGTGCCAGCAGCTTAGGTTGGGGGGGGGCCAGATCAGGCTACACCTTC.

Many counts were recorded for this clonotype. The J gene is TRBJ1-1, the V gene TRBV6-1; D is undetermined. The V gene lost 2 bases and the J gene lost 4 bases, with 8 bases spanning the gap. Germline CDR1 MNHNS, CDR2 SASEGT. The CDR3 has 13 amino acids. CDR3 nucleotides: TGTGCCAGCAGTGAATTACGTGTCACTGAAGCTTTCTTT. Its protein product is CASSELRVTEAFF.

This clonotype was seen many times. The DNA for the CDR3 is TGTGCCAGCAGTGGGGGACAGGCCCCCTACGAGCAGTACGTC. Encoded protein: CASSGGQAPYEQYV. The chain couples TRBV6-1 to TRBJ2-7; 8 bases map to TRBD1. Per the germline V gene, CDR1 is MNHNS and CDR2 is SASEGT. Unmatched junction bases numbered 4, after V lost 4 bases and J lost 2 bases. CDR3 length: 14 residues.

This clonotype was observed many times. As DNA, the CDR3 is TGTGCCACCAGTGATTTTCGGGACAGGATGGGGGAGACCCAGTACTTC. Its protein product is CATSDFRDRMGETQYF. This rearrangement joins TRBV24-1 to TRBJ2-5, with 8 bases that match TRBD1. Germline trimming cut 1 base from V and 5 bases from J; bases unmatched to any gene: 8. Germline V gives CDR1 KGHDR, CDR2 SFDVKD. This CDR3 has 16 amino acids.

This clonotype has a count of ten or more. This sequence joins TRBV7-8 and TRBJ2-2; the D is unclear. There are 15 residues in the CDR3. Germline CDR1 SGHVS, CDR2 FQNEAQ. The germline V and J ends were trimmed by 1 base and 0 bases, with 6 bases remaining between them. The CDR3: CASSLGGTNTGELFF. CDR3 DNA sequence: TGTGCCAGCAGCTTAGGGGGTACGAACACCGGGGAGCTGTTTTTT.

Note on this clonotype: It may be a read error: a sequence one base away is much more abundant. The chain uses TRBV7-9 and TRBJ1-6; D unclear. The germline gives CDR1 SEHNR, CDR2 FQNEAQ (reference sequence). Trimming removed 7 bases at V and 7 bases at J, with 5 bases between. The CDR3 extends over 11 amino acids. The CDR3 nucleotides are TGTGCCAGCAAATTAAATTCACCCCTCCACTTT. Protein: CASKLNSPLHF.

In the case of this clonotype: A much larger clone lies one base from this, so it may be a read error. The rearrangement links TRBV3-1 to TRBJ2-3; tentatively, D is TRBD2 (5 bases). The CDR3 runs 15 residues. Germline V CDR1 and CDR2: LGHDT, YNNKEL (reference sequence). The CDR3 sequence: CASSREGLGADTQCF. DNA for the CDR3: TGTGCCAGCAGCCGAGAAGGACTGGGCGCAGATACGCAGTGTTTT.

This clonotype has ten or more counts. The chain has TRBV14 and TRBJ2-7; D possibly corresponds to TRBD1 (6 bases). Germline lookup yields CDR1 SGHDN and CDR2 FVKESK. V was trimmed by 0 bases and J by 0 bases, leaving 9 bases between them. The length of the CDR3 is 15 residues. The CDR3 nucleotides read TGTGCCAGCAGCCAAGATACAGGGAGCTCCTACGAGCAGTACTTC. Protein: CASSQDTGSSYEQYF.

This clonotype was detected ten times or more. The chain links TRBV5-4 to TRBJ1-1; D gene unclear. This CDR3 comprises 12 residues. In germline, CDR1 is SGHNT, CDR2 YYREEE (reference sequence). V was pared by 2 bases and J by 0 bases, with 2 bases between. The CDR3 loop reads CASSFMNTEAFF. The CDR3 DNA sequence: TGTGCCAGCAGCTTTATGAACACTGAAGCTTTCTTT.

This clonotype has ten or more counts. The rearrangement joins TRBV11-2 to TRBJ2-7; D is unclear. The V gene lost 5 bases and the J gene lost 2 bases, with 19 bases spanning the gap. The CDR3 is 16 residues long. CDR1 is SGHAT, CDR2 FQNNGV, per germline. CDR3 DNA: TGTGCCAGCAGCCCGATAGGTAGGGTAAGCACCTACGAGCAGTACTTC. This translates into CASSPIGRVSTYEQYF.

The rearrangement links TRBV28 to TRBJ1-3; 9 bases match TRBD1. Trimming took 6 bases from V and 3 from J; bases not matched to a gene: 3. The CDR3 has 14 amino acids. Per the germline V gene, CDR1 is MDHEN and CDR2 is SYDVKM. Here the CDR3 DNA reads TGTGCCAGCAGAGGGACAGGGAGTGGAAACACCATATATTTT. It specifies CASRGTGSGNTIYF.

This chain links TRBV7-8 with TRBJ2-6, with a tentative D call TRBD2 (5 bases). The length of the CDR3 is 17 residues. Germline V CDR1 and CDR2: SGHVS, FQNEAQ. Deletions cut 5 bases from V and 0 bases from J, with 14 bases between. The CDR3 loop reads CASSQRHSLSGANVLTF. The CDR3 DNA reads TGTGCCAGCAGCCAGCGGCATTCACTCTCTGGGGCCAACGTCCTGACTTTC.

Turning to this clonotype: This may be a read error: a much more frequent sequence differs by one nucleotide. The CDR3 loop is CASSLAGSRYF. CDR3 bases: TGTGCCAGCAGCTTGGCGGGGAGCCGGTACTTC. The genes are TRBV5-8 and TRBJ2-7, with D tentatively TRBD2 (5 bases). Between the trimmed V and J ends, which lost 0 bases and 12 bases, there was a span of 10 bases. Germline assignment: CDR1 SGHTS and CDR2 YDEGEE. The CDR3 runs 11 residues.

This clonotype came up many times. The chain links TRBV7-2 to TRBJ1-2, with D possibly TRBD1 on 6 matching bases. In germline, CDR1 is SGHTA, CDR2 FQGNSA. Trimming stripped 4 bases from V and 5 bases from J, with 17 bases between. The CDR3 extends over 15 amino acids. CDR3 residues: CASSSRGGAGYGYTF. In DNA, the CDR3 is TGTGCCAGCAGCTCGCGGGGGGGCGCTGGGTATGGCTACACCTTC.

The chain is built from TRBV4-1 and TRBJ1-1; D is ambiguous. The CDR3 totals 14 residues. CDR1 and CDR2 from the germline V gene are MGHRA and YSYEKL. With 0 bases removed from V and 7 bases from J, the gap between germline ends came to 12 bases. CDR3 DNA: TGCGCCAGCAGCCAAGATTCTTCCCCGATTGAAGCTTTCTTT. As protein: CASSQDSSPIEAFF.

This clonotype was counted ten times or more. The chain employs TRBV19 and TRBJ1-1; a possible D gene is TRBD1 (5 bases). V lost 4 bases and J lost 5, with 14 bases in between. This CDR3 has 14 amino acids. CDR1 and CDR2 from the germline V gene are LNHDA and SQIVND (reference sequence). CDR3 residues: CASSTPGRATEAFF. The CDR3 DNA follows: TGTGCCAGTAGTACCCCCGGCAGGGCAACTGAAGCTTTCTTT.

The table lists this clonotype with many counts. CDR3 amino acids: CSPKADTQYF. The CDR3 DNA reads as TGCAGTCCGAAGGCAGATACGCAGTATTTT. The chain joins TRBV20-1 to TRBJ2-3; D unclear. V dropped 8 bases and J dropped 4 bases, with 7 bases sitting between them. Germline V CDR1 and CDR2: DFQATT, SNEGSKA (reference sequence). The CDR3 is 10 amino acids.

The chain employs TRBV19 and TRBJ2-3, with TRBD1 matching 8 bases. Germline V gives CDR1 LNHDA, CDR2 SQIVND (reference sequence). The CDR3 extends over 18 amino acids. The J segment lost 0 bases and the V segment lost 6 bases, leaving 14 bases of the junction unmatched. CDR3 amino acids: CASSLTGEGPTSTDTQYF. CDR3 nucleotides: TGTGCCAGTAGCCTGACAGGGGAAGGGCCAACTAGCACAGATACGCAGTATTTT.

This clonotype was seen a few times. V is TRBV25-1 and J is TRBJ2-1; the match to TRBD2 covers 10 bases. Trimming at V came to 0 bases and at J to 1 base, leaving 3 bases not matched to a gene. Germline V CDR1 and CDR2: MGHDK, SYGVNS. This CDR3 region has 17 residues. CDR3 amino acids: CASSEYGSGRSYNEQFF. The DNA for the CDR3 is TGTGCCAGCAGTGAATACGGTAGCGGGAGGTCCTACAATGAGCAGTTCTTC.

By share, this clonotype counts as large. The J gene is TRBJ1-2, the V gene TRBV12-3 or TRBV12-4; D remains ambiguous. This CDR3 has 15 residues. The V gene lost 6 bases and the J gene lost 5 bases, with 19 bases spanning the gap. DNA of the CDR3: TGTGCCAGCAGCTCCTCGACACCATTACTATATGGCTACACCTTC. Translating gives CASSSSTPLLYGYTF.

This clonotype was detected many times. The J gene is TRBJ1-1, the V gene TRBV11-2, with 7 positions matching TRBD1. CDR1 is SGHAT, CDR2 FQNNGV, per germline. The CDR3 is 14 residues long. V lost 5 bases to trimming and J lost 1 base; unmatched junction nucleotides: 4. Written as DNA, the CDR3 is TGTGCCAGCAGCCCAGGACAGGCGAACACTGAAGCTTTCTTT. It yields the protein CASSPGQANTEAFF.